This T cell receptor beta chain was observed in a study of read filtering for tumor transcriptome and immune sequencing. About the research overall: After DNase treatment, RNA was made into whole-transcriptome libraries.

Study conclusions and caveats: Approximately 79% of IR-seq clonotypes had a single read, yet these held approximately 4% of reads.

This clonotype was counted many times. As yet, its antigen is unknown. Molecular barcoded adaptors covering alpha/delta and beta/gamma chains were used on roughly 400 ng RNA. TCRdb itself ran the reads through MiXCR, one entry per CDR3 protein. The sample lists approximately 20,000 distinct CDR3 sequences, around 21% seen once, with 24% in the top ten. CDR3 size: 13 residues. The V gene end was trimmed by 8 bases and the J gene end by 0 bases; junction bases not matched to a gene: 6. The germline V gene has CDR1 SQVTM and CDR2 ANQGSEA. The V gene is TRBV29-1, the J gene TRBJ1-1, with TRBD1 matching 7 bases. This TCR derives from a donor older than 35 with multiple myeloma. The sample taken for sequencing was a population of CD138-negative cells sorted from bone marrow. The CDR3 DNA reads TGCAGCCTTGGACAGGCTGTGAACACTGAAGCTTTCTTT. Protein sequence: CSLGQAVNTEAFF. Looking up the rest from reference TRBV29-1 and TRBJ1-1 gives the full variable domain: SAVISQKPSRDICQRGTSLTIQCQVDSQVTMMFWYRQQPGQSLTLIATANQGSEATYESGFVIDKFPISRPNLTFSTLTVSNMSPEDSSIYLCSLGQAVNTEAFFGQGTRLTVV.